This T cell receptor beta chain came from a study of T cell responses to AZD1222 COVID-19 vaccine. Findings of the study overall: Only a handful of AZD1222 recipients, six or seven in all, had baseline seropositivity.

Assay used: immunoSEQ multiplex PCR; TCRdb lists only in-frame clones, some missing. Among about 93,000 clones listed, under 90% were seen once. On this clone: Its antigen is still unknown.

Germline V gene lookup returns CDR1 MNHEY and CDR2 SVGAGI. V lost 4 bases, J lost 0 bases, and 13 bases lay in between. The CDR3 sequence is 16 residues long. This clonotype was obtained from an adult in good health. The sequencing used peripheral blood, collected on day 0 of MenACWY control vaccination. The chain carries TRBV6-5 and TRBJ1-3; perhaps TRBD1 as D (6 bases). CDR3: CASSSTLTGSGNTIYF. The CDR3 DNA reads as TGTGCCAGCAGTTCCACTCTGACAGGCTCTGGAAACACCATATATTTT.